The rows below give T cell receptor beta chains drawn from one sample of a study of blood T cell repertoires in COVID-19. Libraries were prepared by immunoSEQ multiplex PCR; TCRdb keeps only in-frame clonotypes and omits some of them. The sample lists approximately 280,000 clones; around nine tenths were seen once. Sequenced sample: PBMCs or T cells enriched from blood (not recorded which). These receptors were taken from a woman in her forties who had recovered from COVID-19. Each CDR3 is given with its conserved first and last residue. A D gene is named only where the DNA matches it firmly. Size is omitted from some rows. Given values are once, few, many or a class for expanded clones.

DNA	CDR3	V	J	D	size
TGTGCCAGCAGCACCGAACAGGGAGCTAATTCACCCCTCCACTTT	CASSTEQGANSPLHF	TRBV7-2	TRBJ1-6	NA	NA
TGTGCCAGCAGTTTTAAGGGGGCCTACCAAGAGACCCAGTACTTC	CASSFKGAYQETQYF	TRBV28	TRBJ2-5	TRBD1	NA
TGTGCCAGCAGCGTGGTAGCGGGGGAAGATGAGCAGTACTTC	CASSVVAGEDEQYF	TRBV9	TRBJ2-7	TRBD2	NA
TGTGCCAGCAGTTTTGGACAGGGGGGCCACCAAGAGACCCAGTACTTC	CASSFGQGGHQETQYF	TRBV7-2	TRBJ2-5	TRBD1	NA
TGTGCCAGCAGCCCTCGGACAGGGAGGGCCTATAATTCACCCCTCCACTTT	CASSPRTGRAYNSPLHF	TRBV5-6	TRBJ1-6	TRBD1	NA
TGTGCCAGCAGTGAGCTGGACAGGGGAGGTGAAGCTTTCTTT	CASSELDRGGEAFF	TRBV2	TRBJ1-1	TRBD1	NA
TGTGCCAGCAGCCAGAGCGGGATCCCTAGCACAGATACGCAGTATTTT	CASSQSGIPSTDTQYF	TRBV5-6	TRBJ2-3	TRBD2	NA
TGTGCCACCAGCAGGGAACTAGCAGTCAATGAGCAGTTCTTC	CATSRELAVNEQFF	TRBV15	TRBJ2-1	NA	NA
TGTGCCAGTAGTACGATGGACAGTCACAATCAGCCCCAGCATTTT	CASSTMDSHNQPQHF	TRBV19	TRBJ1-5	NA	NA
TGTGCCAGCACCTCCGGGAGGGTAGCCAAAAACATTCAGTACTTC	CASTSGRVAKNIQYF	TRBV28	TRBJ2-4	TRBD2	NA
TGTGCCAGCACCTCAGGGGTAAGGGATACGCAGTATTTT	CASTSGVRDTQYF	TRBV28	TRBJ2-3	NA	NA
TGTGCCAGCAGCTCCTTTGGGACTTATAATTCACCCCTCCACTTT	CASSSFGTYNSPLHF	TRBV5-5	TRBJ1-6	NA	NA
TGTGCCAGCAGCCGCCCGGACGGACAACAAGAGACCCAGTACTTC	CASSRPDGQQETQYF	TRBV7-2	TRBJ2-5	NA	NA
TGTGCCAGCAGCCCCTTGGCCAATAATGAAAAACTGTTTTTT	CASSPLANNEKLFF	TRBV27	TRBJ1-4	NA	NA
TGTGCCAGCAGTATTCGGCAGGGCGCCTACGAGCAGTACTTC	CASSIRQGAYEQYF	TRBV27	TRBJ2-7	NA	NA
TGTGCCAGCAGCTTAGATTCTTCCTTAGCGGAATTCTACGAGCAGTACTTC	CASSLDSSLAEFYEQYF	TRBV11-2	TRBJ2-7	NA	NA
TGTGCCAGTAGTGGAGGACTTCAGGGGCAATCACCCCTCCACTTT	CASSGGLQGQSPLHF	TRBV19	TRBJ1-6	NA	NA
TGTGCCAGTAGTATAGCCCAGGCTACCTCCTACGAGCAGTACTTC	CASSIAQATSYEQYF	TRBV19	TRBJ2-7	NA	NA
TGTGCCAGTTACTACTCTAGCACAGATACGCAGTATTTT	CASYYSSTDTQYF	TRBV2	TRBJ2-3	NA	NA
TGTGCCAGCAGCTGGGGGGGACTAGCGGGGAGCACAGATACGCAGTATTTT	CASSWGGLAGSTDTQYF	TRBV5-6	TRBJ2-3	TRBD2	NA
TGTGCCAGCACTTCCGCCCAACCCCCCGGGGGCTACAATGAGCAGTTCTTC	CASTSAQPPGGYNEQFF	TRBV3-1/TRBV3-2	TRBJ2-1	NA	NA
TGTGCCAGCAGCCGGAGCGGGACTCGCACAGATACGCAGTATTTT	CASSRSGTRTDTQYF	TRBV14	TRBJ2-3	TRBD2	NA
TGTGCCAGCAGCCCCGGGAGGCCGGGGACCTACGAGCAGTACTTC	CASSPGRPGTYEQYF	TRBV7-8	TRBJ2-7	TRBD2	NA
TGCGCCAGCAGCTACGGACAGGGGGCGGGAGATACGCAGTATTTT	CASSYGQGAGDTQYF	TRBV5-1	TRBJ2-3	TRBD1	NA
TGTGCCAGCAGTCCCGGGACAGGGCCTATGGAAGCTTTCTTT	CASSPGTGPMEAFF	TRBV28	TRBJ1-1	TRBD1	NA
TGTGCCAGCAGCTTGGGAGGGCTAGCGGGAATCGGCTCCTACGAGCAGTACTTC	CASSLGGLAGIGSYEQYF	TRBV5-4	TRBJ2-7	TRBD2	NA
TGTGCCAGCAGCCCAGGACTAGCGGGACTATACAATGAGCAGTTCTTC	CASSPGLAGLYNEQFF	TRBV7-2	TRBJ2-1	TRBD2	NA
TGTGCCAGCAGTTTAGACAGGGCCCAAGAGACCCAGTACTTC	CASSLDRAQETQYF	TRBV6-2/TRBV6-3	TRBJ2-5	TRBD1	NA
TGTGCCAGTAGTATTCCAGAGGCCGGGTCTGAAGCTTTCTTT	CASSIPEAGSEAFF	TRBV19	TRBJ1-1	NA	NA
TGTGCCAGCAGCGTTGGGACTAGCGTCACCGGGGAGCTGTTTTTT	CASSVGTSVTGELFF	TRBV3-1/TRBV3-2	TRBJ2-2	TRBD2	few
TGCGCCAGCAGCTTGTCAGCCCCAGGCGAGCAGTACTTC	CASSLSAPGEQYF	TRBV5-1	TRBJ2-7	NA	NA
TGTGCCAGCAGCCCAGGACTCGGGCCGTATGAGCAGTTCTTC	CASSPGLGPYEQFF	TRBV11-2	TRBJ2-1	NA	NA
TGCGCCAGCAGCTACCACGCCATTAGGACAACGAACACCGGGGAGCTGTTTTTT	CASSYHAIRTTNTGELFF	TRBV5-1	TRBJ2-2	NA	NA
TGTGCCACCTCCCCCCCCCTCGGATCTAGCAGGTACAATGAGCAGTTCTTC	CATSPPLGSSRYNEQFF	TRBV14	TRBJ2-1	NA	NA
TGTGCCAGCAGCTTATTTAGCGGGGCGTTTAGCACTAATGAAAAACTGTTTTTT	CASSLFSGAFSTNEKLFF	TRBV7-2	TRBJ1-4	NA	NA
TGTGCCAGCATAAACTCGACAGGCCCTCTCCGGTATGGCTACACCTTC	CASINSTGPLRYGYTF	TRBV6-8	TRBJ1-2	NA	NA
TGTGCCAGCAGCCCCTGGATGAGCGGGAGCTCCTACGAGCAGTACTTC	CASSPWMSGSSYEQYF	TRBV7-6	TRBJ2-7	TRBD2	once
TGTGCCAGCAGTTACATCAAGACTAGCGGGAGGATGAGCTCCTACAATGAGCAGTTCTTC	CASSYIKTSGRMSSYNEQFF	TRBV6-2/TRBV6-3	TRBJ2-1	TRBD2	NA
TGTGCCAGCAGCATAACTAGCGTACCCACAGATACGCAGTATTTT	CASSITSVPTDTQYF	TRBV7-9	TRBJ2-3	TRBD2	NA
TGCGCCAGCAGCCAAGATCAACTAGCGGATGAGCAGTTCTTC	CASSQDQLADEQFF	TRBV4-1	TRBJ2-1	TRBD2	NA
TGTGCCAGCAGCGTAGTCCGGGCGCGGATAGCGGACCACAATGAGCAGTTCTTC	CASSVVRARIADHNEQFF	TRBV9	TRBJ2-1	NA	NA
TGTGCCTGGAGTGGGGGGGGGCTGGTCACTGAAGCTTTCTTT	CAWSGGGLVTEAFF	TRBV30	TRBJ1-1	NA	NA
TGTGCCAGCAGTTACTCCCGACAGGTCTATAATTCACCCCTCCACTTT	CASSYSRQVYNSPLHF	TRBV6-5	TRBJ1-6	NA	NA
TGTGCCAGCAGCTGGGGCGGCGGGGAGAGGGAAAAACTGTTTTTT	CASSWGGGEREKLFF	TRBV7-9	TRBJ1-4	NA	once
TGTGCCAGCAGCAACTATCAGCCCCAGCATTTT	CASSNYQPQHF	TRBV28	TRBJ1-5	NA	NA
TGTGCCAGCTCAAGGGGCGCACAAGAGACCCAGTACTTC	CASSRGAQETQYF	TRBV18	TRBJ2-5	NA	NA
TGCGCCAGCAGCTTGGGACAGTCTGGTGGAGAGACCCAGTACTTC	CASSLGQSGGETQYF	TRBV5-1	TRBJ2-5	NA	NA